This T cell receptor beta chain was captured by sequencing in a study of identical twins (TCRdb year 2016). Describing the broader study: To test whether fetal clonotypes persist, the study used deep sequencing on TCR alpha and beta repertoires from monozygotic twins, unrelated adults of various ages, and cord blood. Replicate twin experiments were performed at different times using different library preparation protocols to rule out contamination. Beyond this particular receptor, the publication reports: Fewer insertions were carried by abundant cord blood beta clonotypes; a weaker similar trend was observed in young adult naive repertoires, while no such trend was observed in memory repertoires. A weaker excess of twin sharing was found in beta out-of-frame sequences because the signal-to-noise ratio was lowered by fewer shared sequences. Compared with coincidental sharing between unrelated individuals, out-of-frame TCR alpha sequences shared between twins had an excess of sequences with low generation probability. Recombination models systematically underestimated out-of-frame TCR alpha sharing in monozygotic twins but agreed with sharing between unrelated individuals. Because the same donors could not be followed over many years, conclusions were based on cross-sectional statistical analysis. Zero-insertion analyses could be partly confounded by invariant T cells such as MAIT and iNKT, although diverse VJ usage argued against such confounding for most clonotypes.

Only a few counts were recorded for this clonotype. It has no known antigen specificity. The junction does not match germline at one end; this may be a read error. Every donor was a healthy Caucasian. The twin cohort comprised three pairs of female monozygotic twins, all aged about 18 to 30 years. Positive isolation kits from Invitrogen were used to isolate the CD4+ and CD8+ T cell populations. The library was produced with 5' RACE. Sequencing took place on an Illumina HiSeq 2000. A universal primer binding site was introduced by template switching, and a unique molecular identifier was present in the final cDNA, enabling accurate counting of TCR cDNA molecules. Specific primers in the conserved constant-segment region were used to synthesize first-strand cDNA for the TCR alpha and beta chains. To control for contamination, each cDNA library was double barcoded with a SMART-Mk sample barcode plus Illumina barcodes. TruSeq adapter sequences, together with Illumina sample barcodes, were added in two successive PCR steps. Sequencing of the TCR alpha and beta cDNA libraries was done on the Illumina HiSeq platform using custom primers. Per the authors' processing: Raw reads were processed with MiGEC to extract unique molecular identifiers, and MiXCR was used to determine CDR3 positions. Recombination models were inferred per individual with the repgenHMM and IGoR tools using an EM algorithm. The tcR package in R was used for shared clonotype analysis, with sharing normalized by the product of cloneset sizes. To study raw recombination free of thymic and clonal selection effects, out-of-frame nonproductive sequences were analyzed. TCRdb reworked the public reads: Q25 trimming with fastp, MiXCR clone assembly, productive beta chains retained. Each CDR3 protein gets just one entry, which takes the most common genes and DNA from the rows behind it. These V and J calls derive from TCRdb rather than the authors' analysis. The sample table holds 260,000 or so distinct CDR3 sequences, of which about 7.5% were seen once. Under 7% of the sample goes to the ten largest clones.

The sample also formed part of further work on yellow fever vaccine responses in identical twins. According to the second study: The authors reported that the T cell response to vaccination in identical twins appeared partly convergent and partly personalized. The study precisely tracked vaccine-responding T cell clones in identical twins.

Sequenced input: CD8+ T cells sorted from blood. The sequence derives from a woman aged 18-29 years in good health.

In nucleotide form, the sequence is TGTACCAGCCCGGGAACGAACACCGGGGAGCTGTTTTTT. The encoded protein is CTSPGTNTGELFF. The chain employs TRBV7-8 and TRBJ2-2; possibly the D gene is TRBD2, per 5 matching bases. CDR1 and CDR2 (SGHVS, FQNEAQ) derive from the germline V gene. From the cysteine up to the phenylalanine, the CDR3 has a length of 13 residues. Here the CDR3 DNA is all that survives: 39 bases in frame from base 1.